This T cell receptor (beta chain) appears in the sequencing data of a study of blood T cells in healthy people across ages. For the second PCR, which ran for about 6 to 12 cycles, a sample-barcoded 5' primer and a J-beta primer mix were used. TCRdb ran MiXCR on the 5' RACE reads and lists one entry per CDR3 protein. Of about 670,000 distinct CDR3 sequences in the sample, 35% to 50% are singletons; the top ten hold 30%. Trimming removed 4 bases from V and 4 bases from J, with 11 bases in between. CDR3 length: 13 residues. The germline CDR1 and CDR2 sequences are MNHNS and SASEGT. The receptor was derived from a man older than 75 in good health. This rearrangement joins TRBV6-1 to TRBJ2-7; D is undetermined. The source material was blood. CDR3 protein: CASSAAIGYEQYF. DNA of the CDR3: TGTGCCAGCAGTGCCGCGATAGGGTACGAGCAGTACTTC.